These 12 T cell receptor beta chains share one sample of origin, sequenced in a study of blood T cell repertoires in COVID-19. Produced via immunoSEQ multiplex PCR; TCRdb's table is partial and in-frame only. The data contain over 350,000 clones, more than 75% of them seen just once; the ten biggest clones take up around 1.2%. The sequencing input was PBMCs or T cells enriched from blood (not recorded which). The receptors originated from a woman in her late teens or twenties who had recovered from COVID-19.

The rearrangement uses TRBV6-1 and TRBJ1-1; tentatively, D is TRBD1 (5 bases). Trimming cost V 1 base and J 4 bases, with 10 bases left between them. CDR3 length: 14 amino acids. Germline loops: CDR1 MNHNS, CDR2 SASEGT. The CDR3 region has the DNA TGTGCCAGCAGTGAAGATTGGCAGGGCACTGAAGCTTTCTTT. The encoded protein is CASSEDWQGTEAFF.

V is TRBV5-1 and J is TRBJ1-1, with a possible D match to TRBD1 (5 bases). Germline values: CDR1 SGHRS, CDR2 YFSETQ. The V end was cut by 0 bases, the J end by 10 bases, with 19 bases between. This CDR3 is built from 15 residues. The CDR3 protein is CASSLAWGFGGGAFF. CDR3 nucleotides: TGCGCCAGCAGCTTGGCATGGGGCTTCGGGGGTGGAGCTTTCTTT. Based on the CDR3 plus reference TRBV5-1 and TRBJ1-1, the full variable domain is KAGVTQTPRYLIKTRGQQVTLSCSPISGHRSVSWYQQTPGQGLQFLFEYFSETQRNKGNFPGRFSGRQFSNSRSEMNVSTLELGDSALYLCASSLAWGFGGGAFFGQGTRLTVV.

V gene TRBV9 combines with J gene TRBJ2-1, with TRBD1 as a possible D gene (5 bases). Germline V lookup: CDR1 SGDLS, CDR2 YYNGEE. V was trimmed by 0 bases and J by 8 bases, leaving 18 bases between them. CDR3 length: 16 residues. CDR3 sequence (DNA): TGTGCCAGCAGCGTAGATCAGGGAACTGGTGGCGATGAGCAGTTCTTC. This sequence encodes CASSVDQGTGGDEQFF. Using reference TRBV9 and TRBJ2-1 for the parts outside the CDR3, the full variable domain is DSGVTQTPKHLITATGQRVTLRCSPRSGDLSVYWYQQSLDQGLQFLIQYYNGEERAKGNILERFSAQQFPDLHSELNLSSLELGDSALYFCASSVDQGTGGDEQFFGPGTRLTVL.

This clone occurred a few times. J is TRBJ1-6 and V is TRBV9; TRBD1 aligns across 7 bases. With V trimmed by 2 bases and J by 7 bases, 6 bases remained unmatched. Germline lookup yields CDR1 SGDLS and CDR2 YYNGEE. This CDR3 is built from 15 residues. CDR3 coding DNA: TGTGCCAGCAGCGTCCGACAGGGACCGAATTCACCCCTCCACTTT. It yields the protein CASSVRQGPNSPLHF. The variable domain in full, with the rest retrieved from reference TRBV9 and TRBJ1-6, is DSGVTQTPKHLITATGQRVTLRCSPRSGDLSVYWYQQSLDQGLQFLIQYYNGEERAKGNILERFSAQQFPDLHSELNLSSLELGDSALYFCASSVRQGPNSPLHFGNGTRLTVT.

The chain carries TRBV9 and TRBJ2-3; possibly TRBD2 for D (7 bases). The germline V gene has CDR1 SGDLS and CDR2 YYNGEE. The CDR3 runs to 16 residues. Trimming shortened V by 0 bases and J by 8 bases, and 19 bases separated the two germline ends. The CDR3 coding sequence is TGTGCCAGCAGCGTAGGACCCCGGGGGGCGTCATTTACGCAGTATTTT. It encodes CASSVGPRGASFTQYF.

The V call is TRBV7-8, the J call TRBJ2-7; D perhaps matches TRBD1 (6 bases). CDR3 size: 13 residues. V shed 6 bases and J shed 3 bases, with 12 bases lying between them. Germline V gives CDR1 SGHVS, CDR2 FQNEAQ. In DNA, the CDR3 is TGTGCCAGCAGACCGGACAGTTTCTACGAGCAGTACTTC. Amino acids: CASRPDSFYEQYF.

The V and J genes are TRBV30 and TRBJ2-3; the D gene is possibly TRBD2 (6 bases). Germline V gene data show CDR1 as GTSNPN and CDR2 as SVGIG (reference sequence). V was pared by 3 bases and J by 5 bases, with 18 bases between. The CDR3 totals 15 residues. CDR3 residues: CAWRGYSGREDTQYF. The CDR3, as DNA: TGTGCCTGGAGGGGGTATAGCGGAAGGGAAGATACGCAGTATTTT.

This chain joins TRBV6-6 and TRBJ1-2; D may be TRBD1 (5 bases). Germline CDR1 reads MNHNY; CDR2 reads SVGAGI (reference sequence). This CDR3 has 12 amino acids. Trimming shortened V by 6 bases and J by 7 bases, and 12 bases separated the two germline ends. CDR3 sequence (DNA): TGTGCCAGCAGCCCAGGGTCGTCTGGCTACACCTTC. It specifies CASSPGSSGYTF.

The chain has TRBV6-5 and TRBJ1-4; TRBD1 matches 8 bases. With V trimmed by 7 bases and J by 2 bases, 3 bases remained unmatched. This CDR3 is 14 amino acids long. Germline V gene lookup returns CDR1 MNHEY and CDR2 SVGAGI. CDR3 sequence: CASNRQGTNEKLFF. The CDR3 nucleotides are TGTGCCAGCAACAGACAGGGGACTAATGAAAAACTGTTTTTT.

CDR3 protein: CASRNSYSENTIYF. The CDR3 DNA is TGTGCCAGCAGAAATTCTTATTCCGAGAACACCATATATTTT. This chain joins TRBV6-5 and TRBJ1-3, with no clear D. Germline values: CDR1 MNHEY, CDR2 SVGAGI. With 6 bases removed from V and 7 bases from J, the gap between germline ends came to 16 bases. The CDR3 extends over 14 amino acids.

There are a few counts of this clone. The chain links TRBV9 to TRBJ2-7, with D perhaps matching TRBD1 (6 bases). This CDR3 contains 14 residues. V was cut by 0 bases and J by 2 bases, with 9 bases left in between. CDR1 and CDR2 from the germline V gene are SGDLS and YYNGEE. The CDR3 nucleotides are TGTGCCAGCAGCGTAGGGACAGACCCCTACGAGCAGTACTTC. It is translated as CASSVGTDPYEQYF.

Points on this clone: Other DNA variants within this sample encode the same CDR3. The rearrangement joins TRBV9 to TRBJ1-3, with D unresolved. Per the germline V gene, CDR1 is SGDLS and CDR2 is YYNGEE. V lost 4 bases and J 0 bases, leaving 8 bases between the germline ends. The CDR3 has 14 amino acids. This CDR3 is CASSPGGSGNTIYF. CDR3 coding DNA: TGTGCCAGCAGCCCCGGAGGCTCTGGAAACACCATATATTTT.